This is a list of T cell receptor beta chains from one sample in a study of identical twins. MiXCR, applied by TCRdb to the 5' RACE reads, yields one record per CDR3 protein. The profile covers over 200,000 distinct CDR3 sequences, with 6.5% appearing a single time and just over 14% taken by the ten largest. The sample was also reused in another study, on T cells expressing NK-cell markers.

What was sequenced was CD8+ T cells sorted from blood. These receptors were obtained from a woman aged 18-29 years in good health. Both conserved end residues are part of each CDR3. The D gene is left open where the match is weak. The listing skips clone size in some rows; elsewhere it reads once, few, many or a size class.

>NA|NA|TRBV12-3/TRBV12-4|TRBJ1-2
CASTRRRSNYGYTF
TGTGCCAGCACCCGACGGAGGTCTAACTATGGCTACACCTTC
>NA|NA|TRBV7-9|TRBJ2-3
CASTLDSRQADTQYF
TGTGCCAGCACCTTGGACTCACGCCAGGCGGATACGCAGTATTTT
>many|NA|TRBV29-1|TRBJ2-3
CSVLDRRGNWQYF
TGCAGCGTTCTCGACAGGCGAGGGAACTGGCAGTATTTT
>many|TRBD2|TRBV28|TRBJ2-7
CASSWASGSYEQYF
TGTGCCAGCAGTTGGGCTAGCGGGTCCTACGAGCAGTACTTC
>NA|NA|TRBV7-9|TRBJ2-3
CASSLAWDHTDTQYF
TGTGCCAGCAGCTTAGCATGGGACCACACAGATACGCAGTATTTT
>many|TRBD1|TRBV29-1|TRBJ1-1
CSVDLTGETEAFF
TGCAGCGTTGACTTGACAGGGGAGACTGAAGCTTTCTTT
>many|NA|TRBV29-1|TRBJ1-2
CSAGREGRSYGYTF
TGCAGCGCCGGGAGGGAGGGAAGGAGCTATGGCTACACCTTC
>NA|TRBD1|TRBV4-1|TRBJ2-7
CASSQGVTGGDEQYF
TGCGCCAGCAGCCAAGGGGTGACAGGGGGCGACGAGCAGTACTTC
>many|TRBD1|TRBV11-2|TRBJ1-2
CASSFRTGADGYTF
TGTGCCAGCAGCTTTAGGACAGGGGCGGATGGCTACACCTTC
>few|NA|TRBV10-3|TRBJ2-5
CAISAPPQGTQETQYF
TGTGCCATCAGTGCACCACCACAGGGTACCCAAGAGACCCAGTACTTC
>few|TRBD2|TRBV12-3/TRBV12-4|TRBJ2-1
CASSLSGYSYNEQFF
TGTGCCAGCAGCCTTAGCGGGTACTCCTACAATGAGCAGTTCTTC
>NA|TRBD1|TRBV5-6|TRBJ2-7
CASSLGGTGRNEQYF
TGTGCCAGCAGCTTAGGTGGGACAGGGAGAAACGAGCAGTACTTC
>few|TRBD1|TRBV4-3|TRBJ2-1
CASSHPRGRDYNEQFF
TGCGCCAGCAGCCACCCCAGGGGGCGGGACTACAATGAGCAGTTCTTC
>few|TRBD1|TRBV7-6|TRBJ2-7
CASSSGGQGAHYEQYF
TGTGCCAGCAGCTCGGGGGGACAGGGGGCGCACTACGAGCAGTACTTC
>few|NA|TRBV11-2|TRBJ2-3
CASSLQWGATDTQYF
TGTGCCAGCAGCCTCCAGTGGGGTGCCACAGATACGCAGTATTTT
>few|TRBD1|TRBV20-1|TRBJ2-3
CSASVQGALDISTDTQYF
TGCAGTGCTAGCGTTCAGGGGGCATTAGATATAAGCACAGATACGCAGTATTTT
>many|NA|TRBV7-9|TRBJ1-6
CASSSHDYEGGRSPLHF
TGTGCCAGCAGCTCCCATGATTACGAGGGAGGGCGATCACCCCTCCACTTT
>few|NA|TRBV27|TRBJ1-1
CASSLRGGLMNTEAFF
TGTGCCAGCAGTCTTCGGGGAGGACTCATGAACACTGAAGCTTTCTTT
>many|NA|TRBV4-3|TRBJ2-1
CASSQDQGIEQFF
TGCGCCAGCAGCCAAGATCAGGGGATTGAGCAGTTCTTC
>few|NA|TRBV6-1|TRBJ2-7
CASSTLQRLYEQYF
TGTGCCAGCAGTACCCTTCAGAGACTCTACGAGCAGTACTTC
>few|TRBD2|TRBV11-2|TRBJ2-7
CASGRLADYEQYF
TGTGCCAGCGGAAGACTAGCGGACTACGAGCAGTACTTC
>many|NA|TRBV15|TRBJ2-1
CATSRQRGFYNEQFF
TGTGCCACCAGCAGACAAAGGGGATTCTACAATGAGCAGTTCTTC
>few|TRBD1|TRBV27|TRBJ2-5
CASSWGQVPQETQYF
TGTGCCAGCAGTTGGGGACAGGTCCCCCAAGAGACCCAGTACTTC
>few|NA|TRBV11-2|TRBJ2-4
CASSSPLTLAKNIQYF
TGTGCCAGCAGCTCCCCGCTAACTCTAGCCAAAAACATTCAGTACTTC
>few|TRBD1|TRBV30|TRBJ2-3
CAWSQGALGDTQYF
TGTGCCTGGAGCCAGGGGGCCCTCGGAGATACGCAGTATTTT
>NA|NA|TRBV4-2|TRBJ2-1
CASSQDASRGGNEQFF
TGTGCCAGCAGCCAAGATGCGTCTAGAGGAGGGAATGAGCAGTTCTTC
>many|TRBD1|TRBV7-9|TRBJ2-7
CASSLGTGHEQYF
TGTGCCAGCAGCTTGGGGACAGGGCACGAGCAGTACTTC
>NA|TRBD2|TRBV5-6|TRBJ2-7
CAISPGLAGVYVGGWTDEQYF
TGTGCCATCAGCCCCGGACTAGCGGGAGTCTACGTAGGTGGATGGACAGACGAGCAGTACTTC
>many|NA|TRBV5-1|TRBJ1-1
CASSPSRGRSNTEAFF
TGCGCCAGCAGCCCGAGCCGAGGGAGATCAAACACTGAAGCTTTCTTT
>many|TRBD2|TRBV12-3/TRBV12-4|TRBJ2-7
CASSRLAGAYEQYF
TGTGCCAGCAGTCGACTAGCGGGGGCCTACGAGCAGTACTTC
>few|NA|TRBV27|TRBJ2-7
CASSLSGRGVYEQYF
TGTGCCAGCAGTTTATCGGGGCGCGGGGTCTACGAGCAGTACTTC
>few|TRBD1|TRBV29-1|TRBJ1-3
CSVIGQGEGNTIYF
TGCAGCGTTATTGGACAGGGCGAAGGAAACACCATATATTTT
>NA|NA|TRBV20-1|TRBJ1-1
CSARVLGGGTEAFF
TGCAGTGCTCGGGTGTTGGGGGGCGGCACTGAAGCTTTCTTT
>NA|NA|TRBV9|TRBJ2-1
CASSDAAPDEQFF
TGTGCCAGCAGCGATGCGGCCCCCGATGAGCAGTTCTTC
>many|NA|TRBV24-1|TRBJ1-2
CATSDYAGGYTF
TGTGCCACCAGTGATTACGCCGGTGGCTACACCTTC
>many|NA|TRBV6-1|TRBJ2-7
CASRTASYEQYF
TGTGCCAGCAGGACAGCTAGCTACGAGCAGTACTTC
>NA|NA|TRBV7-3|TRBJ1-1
CASSPTFGIAFF
TGTGCCAGCAGCCCAACTTTTGGTATCGCTTTCTTT
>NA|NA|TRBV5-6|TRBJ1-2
CASSDWTVRSGYTF
TGTGCCAGCAGCGATTGGACAGTTCGATCGGGCTACACCTTC
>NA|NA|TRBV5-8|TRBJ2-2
CASSYRVPRLRAGELFF
TGTGCCAGCAGCTACCGCGTCCCGAGATTGCGAGCCGGGGAGCTGTTTTTT
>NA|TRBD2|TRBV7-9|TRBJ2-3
CASSLALQGLAQYF
TGTGCCAGCAGCTTAGCGCTCCAGGGACTAGCGCAGTATTTT
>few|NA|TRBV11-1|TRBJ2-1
CASSRGYRPGNEQFF
TGTGCCAGCAGCCGGGGTTACAGACCCGGCAATGAGCAGTTCTTC
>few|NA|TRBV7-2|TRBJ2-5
CASSPGILGYETQYF
TGTGCCAGCAGCCCCGGCATTTTGGGGTACGAGACCCAGTACTTC
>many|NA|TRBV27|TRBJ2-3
CASSPPLEGDTQYF
TGTGCCAGCAGTCCTCCGCTTGAGGGAGATACGCAGTATTTT
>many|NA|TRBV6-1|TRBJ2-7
CASTHGTGTYYEQYF
TGTGCCAGCACCCACGGGACGGGGACGTACTACGAGCAGTACTTC
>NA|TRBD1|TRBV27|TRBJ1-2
CASSSGQGASGYTF
TGTGCCAGCAGTTCGGGACAGGGGGCGTCTGGCTACACCTTC
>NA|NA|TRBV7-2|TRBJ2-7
CASSLAGPFYEQYF
TGTGCCAGCAGCCTAGCAGGACCCTTCTACGAGCAGTACTTC
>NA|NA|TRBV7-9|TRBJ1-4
CASSGSYEKLFF
TGTGCCAGCTCTGGATCTTACGAAAAACTGTTTTTT
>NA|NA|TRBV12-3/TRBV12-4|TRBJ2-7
CASSTGLYEQYF
TGTGCCAGCAGCACAGGGCTCTACGAGCAGTACTTC
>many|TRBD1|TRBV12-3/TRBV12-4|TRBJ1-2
CASSLQTGAFYGYTF
TGTGCCAGCAGTTTACAGACAGGGGCTTTCTATGGCTACACCTTC
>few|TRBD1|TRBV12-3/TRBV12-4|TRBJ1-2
CASRAPDRVGYTF
TGTGCCAGCAGAGCTCCCGACAGGGTTGGCTACACCTTC